These 20 T cell receptor beta chains originate from one sample sequenced in a study of T cell responses to AZD1222 COVID-19 vaccine. The data were produced by immunoSEQ multiplex PCR, yet TCRdb's version contains in-frame clones alone and is incomplete. The data contain 170,000 or so clones, roughly nine tenths of them singletons. This sample comprised peripheral blood, obtained on day 0 of AZD1222 vaccination. The receptors were gathered from an adult in good health.

CDR3 in DNA: TGTGCCAGCAGCCTATCGGGATTGAACACTGAAGCTTTCTTT. Encoded protein: CASSLSGLNTEAFF. This chain connects TRBV14 to TRBJ1-1; D gene ambiguous. The CDR3 loop spans 14 amino acids. Trimming removed 4 bases from V and 0 bases from J, with 9 bases in between. Germline loops: CDR1 SGHDN, CDR2 FVKESK.

The V gene is TRBV7-9, the J gene TRBJ2-7; D gene ambiguous. This CDR3 region has 12 residues. Deletions cut 3 bases from V and 7 bases from J, with 10 bases between. Germline V gene data show CDR1 as SEHNR and CDR2 as FQNEAQ (reference sequence). CDR3 in DNA: TGTGCCAGCAGCTTGAAAGGCCCGGAGCAGTACTTC. Encoded protein: CASSLKGPEQYF. Together with reference TRBV7-9 and TRBJ2-7, the CDR3 gives the full variable domain: DTGVSQNPRHKITKRGQNVTFRCDPISEHNRLYWYRQTLGQGPEFLTYFQNEAQLEKSRLLSDRFSAERPKGSFSTLEIQRTEQGDSAMYLCASSLKGPEQYFGPGTRLTVT.

This chain connects TRBV19 to TRBJ1-2, with unresolved D. With 5 bases removed from V and 7 bases from J, the gap between germline ends came to 11 bases. This CDR3 region has 12 residues. Germline values: CDR1 LNHDA, CDR2 SQIVND (reference sequence). CDR3 nucleotide sequence: TGTGCCAGTAGTCCCCTGAAAGGTGGCTACACCTTC. It codes for CASSPLKGGYTF.

The chain couples TRBV5-6 to TRBJ1-6, with D possibly being TRBD1 (5 bases). CDR3 length: 16 residues. Germline V CDR1 and CDR2: SGHDT, YYEEEE. Trimming removed 3 bases from V and 8 bases from J, with 18 bases in between. CDR3 amino acids: CASSSWIRGFDSPLHF. The CDR3 nucleotides read TGTGCCAGCAGCTCTTGGATACGGGGCTTTGATTCACCCCTCCACTTT.

This clone was counted once. The V call is TRBV19, the J call TRBJ2-7; D unclear. The germline V gene has CDR1 LNHDA and CDR2 SQIVND (reference sequence). V lost 3 bases and J lost 3, with 15 bases in between. The CDR3 runs 15 residues. CDR3 in amino acids: CASSIKAGDLYEQYF. CDR3 nucleotide sequence: TGTGCCAGTAGTATTAAAGCTGGTGACCTCTACGAGCAGTACTTC.

The V and J genes are TRBV6-2 or TRBV6-3 and TRBJ2-3, with 12 bases aligning to TRBD2. The CDR3 runs to 15 residues. The V gene end was trimmed by 3 bases and the J gene end by 6 bases; junction bases not matched to a gene: 4. CDR1 is MNHEY, CDR2 SVGEGT, per germline. CDR3 amino acids: CASSYASGGADTQYF. Written as DNA, the CDR3 is TGTGCCAGCAGTTATGCTAGCGGGGGGGCGGATACGCAGTATTTT.

The chain links TRBV5-1 to TRBJ2-1; TRBD2 matches at 10 bases. The V gene end was trimmed by 1 base and the J gene end by 2 bases; junction bases not matched to a gene: 6. CDR3 size: 17 residues. The germline V gene has CDR1 SGHRS and CDR2 YFSETQ. The CDR3 is CASSLSVSGGTYNEQFF. CDR3 in DNA: TGCGCCAGCAGCTTGTCCGTTAGCGGGGGGACCTACAATGAGCAGTTCTTC.

The rearrangement links TRBV6-5 to TRBJ2-5; tentative D call: TRBD1 (5 bases). The germline V gene has CDR1 MNHEY and CDR2 SVGAGI. V lost 6 bases to trimming and J lost 3 bases, with 11 bases between them. The CDR3 runs 13 residues. This CDR3 reads CASRLQAKETQYF. The CDR3 DNA follows: TGTGCCAGCAGGCTACAGGCAAAAGAGACCCAGTACTTC.

The chain uses TRBV5-1 and TRBJ2-7; 13 bases match TRBD2. The germline gives CDR1 SGHRS, CDR2 YFSETQ. The CDR3 consists of 17 residues. Trimming removed 0 bases from V and 5 bases from J; junction bases left unmatched: 8. The CDR3 reads CASSLGLAGGPQDEQYF. The DNA of the CDR3 is TGCGCCAGCAGCTTGGGACTAGCGGGGGGTCCTCAGGACGAGCAGTACTTC.

The V call is TRBV24-1, the J call TRBJ2-1; 9 nucleotides align to TRBD2. With V trimmed by 10 bases and J by 8 bases, 11 bases remained unmatched. In germline, CDR1 is KGHDR, CDR2 SFDVKD. This CDR3 is built from 14 residues. CDR3 protein: CATTRGGAIYEQFF. CDR3 in DNA: TGTGCCACTACACGCGGGGGGGCGATCTATGAGCAGTTCTTC.

This chain connects TRBV10-1 to TRBJ1-3; D gene uncertain. The CDR3 length is 17 residues. V lost 2 bases to trimming and J lost 0 bases, with 14 bases between them. Germline V gene data show CDR1 as WNHNN and CDR2 as SYGVQD (reference sequence). The CDR3 DNA is TGCGCCAGCAGTGAGGACTCGGCAATCTACTCTGGAAACACCATATATTTT. Translating gives CASSEDSAIYSGNTIYF.

This chain joins TRBV6-5 and TRBJ1-6; 7 positions match TRBD1. Germline CDR1 and CDR2: MNHEY and SVGAGI. The CDR3 is 14 amino acids. CDR3 region: CASGGSRGMSPLHF. The CDR3 bases are TGTGCGTCCGGTGGGTCCAGGGGGATGTCACCCCTCCACTTT.

With respect to this clone: Other DNA sequences in this sample translate to the same CDR3. The genes are TRBV5-5 and TRBJ2-7; D unclear. The CDR3 contains 12 residues. Germline V gene sequence: CDR1 SGHKS, CDR2 YYEKEE (reference sequence). V was pared by 5 bases and J by 4 bases, with 10 bases between. The CDR3, as DNA: TGTGCCAGCAGTTTAGACGGGTACGAGCAGTACTTC. Encoded protein: CASSLDGYEQYF.

This chain connects TRBV10-1 to TRBJ1-5, with a tentative D call TRBD1 (6 bases). The CDR3 totals 17 residues. Trimming stripped 7 bases from V and 0 bases from J, with 19 bases between. CDR1 and CDR2 (germline): WNHNN, SYGVQD (reference sequence). DNA for the CDR3: TGCGCCAGCATTGGACAGCCTTGGGGTTATAGCAATCAGCCCCAGCATTTT. Translating gives CASIGQPWGYSNQPQHF.

The gene calls are TRBV7-9 and TRBJ2-7; D is undetermined. V gave up 1 base and J gave up 1 base, with 8 bases separating them. The CDR3 loop spans 14 amino acids. CDR1 is SEHNR, CDR2 FQNEAQ, per germline (reference sequence). This CDR3 reads CASSLGALSYEQYF. In DNA, the CDR3 is TGTGCCAGCAGCTTAGGGGCCCTTTCCTACGAGCAGTACTTC. The whole variable domain, remainder taken from reference TRBV7-9 and TRBJ2-7, is DTGVSQNPRHKITKRGQNVTFRCDPISEHNRLYWYRQTLGQGPEFLTYFQNEAQLEKSRLLSDRFSAERPKGSFSTLEIQRTEQGDSAMYLCASSLGALSYEQYFGPGTRLTVT.

The chain links TRBV3-1 (or the pseudogene TRBV3-2) to TRBJ1-1; 10 nucleotides match TRBD1. Germline V CDR1 and CDR2: LGHDT, YNNKEL (reference sequence). Germline trimming cut 4 bases from V and 5 bases from J; bases unmatched to any gene: 13. The CDR3 contains 17 residues. Here the CDR3 reads CASSPVHTDRGYTEAFF. In nucleotides, the CDR3 is TGTGCCAGCAGCCCGGTTCATACGGACAGGGGGTATACTGAAGCTTTCTTT.

This sequence joins TRBV6-6 and TRBJ2-2; 9 nucleotides align to TRBD2. The germline CDR1 and CDR2 sequences are MNHNY and SVGAGI (reference sequence). CDR3 length: 14 residues. The ends lost 10 bases at V and 2 bases at J; junction bases unmatched: 5. The CDR3 nucleotides read TGTGCCACCAGGACTAGCGCTAACACCGGGGAGCTGTTTTTT. It codes for CATRTSANTGELFF.

This rearrangement joins TRBV3-1 (or the pseudogene TRBV3-2) to TRBJ2-7; TRBD1 is a possible D gene (6 bases). This CDR3 comprises 15 residues. The germline CDR1 and CDR2 sequences are LGHDT and YNNKEL (reference sequence). With 0 bases removed from V and 6 bases from J, the gap between germline ends came to 15 bases. The CDR3 bases are TGTGCCAGCAGCCAAGAAGTACACCTAGGGGGCGAGCAGTACTTC. It encodes CASSQEVHLGGEQYF.

This chain links TRBV2 with TRBJ2-7, with a weak D call TRBD1 (5 bases). Deletions cut 3 bases from V and 1 base from J, with 16 bases between. Germline values: CDR1 SNHLY, CDR2 FYNNEI. The CDR3 extends over 16 amino acids. In DNA form, the CDR3 reads TGTGCCAGCAGTGAGACCACCAGGGCCGCATCCTACGAGCAGTACTTC. It specifies CASSETTRAASYEQYF. Drawing the rest from reference TRBV2 and TRBJ2-7, the complete variable domain is EPEVTQTPSHQVTQMGQEVILRCVPISNHLYFYWYRQILGQKVEFLVSFYNNEISEKSEIFDDQFSVERPDGSNFTLKIRSTKLEDSAMYFCASSETTRAASYEQYFGPGTRLTVT.

This rearrangement joins TRBV9 to TRBJ1-1; D remains unclear. This CDR3 has 14 amino acids. Germline V gene data show CDR1 as SGDLS and CDR2 as YYNGEE. Trimming removed 2 bases at V and 1 base at J, with 9 bases between. The CDR3 DNA is TGTGCCAGCAGCGTTTCCGGGAAGAACACTGAAGCTTTCTTT. Translated: CASSVSGKNTEAFF.